These T cell receptor beta chains were read from a single sample in a study of breast tumors, draining lymph nodes, adjacent tissues. TCRdb re-analysed the multiplex PCR reads in MiXCR, keeping a single row per CDR3 protein. The sample yields 150,000 to 200,000 distinct CDR3 sequences, 30% to 35% seen once. Material for sequencing was axillary lymph node tissue. Receptors were obtained from a female donor with breast cancer. Some clones in this sample may be carry-over from other donors' samples. Each CDR3 is given with its conserved first and last residue. The D gene is left open where the match is weak. Size values are once, few and many counts, or a class for expanded clones, and some rows have none.

D: .; size: many; J: TRBJ1-2; V: TRBV20-1; CDR3: CSARSPANYGYTF; DNA: TGCAGTGCTAGATCCCCGGCTAACTATGGCTACACCTTC
D: .; size: many; J: TRBJ2-7; V: TRBV6-2/TRBV6-3; CDR3: CASSYNSDYEQYF; DNA: TGTGCCAGCAGTTATAATAGCGACTACGAGCAGTACTTC
D: TRBD2; size: .; J: TRBJ2-1; V: TRBV12-3/TRBV12-4; CDR3: CVSSFVIAGNEQFF; DNA: TGTGTCAGCAGTTTCGTGATAGCGGGGAATGAGCAGTTCTTC
D: TRBD1; size: many; J: TRBJ1-2; V: TRBV7-8; CDR3: CASSSGRDRGSGYGYTF; DNA: TGTGCCAGCAGCTCTGGCCGGGACAGGGGTAGTGGCTATGGCTACACCTTC
D: .; size: once; J: TRBJ1-2; V: TRBV12-3/TRBV12-4; CDR3: CASSPRNSGVYGYTF; DNA: TGTGCCAGCAGTCCCCGCAACTCCGGGGTCTATGGCTACACCTTC
D: .; size: many; J: TRBJ1-2; V: TRBV5-6; CDR3: CASTGKFEGQIYGYTF; DNA: TGTGCCAGCACCGGAAAATTCGAAGGGCAGATTTATGGCTACACCTTC
D: .; size: .; J: TRBJ1-1; V: TRBV5-1; CDR3: CASSSQTDYVTEAFF; DNA: TGCGCCAGCAGTTCCCAGACAGACTATGTCACTGAAGCTTTCTTT
D: TRBD2; size: many; J: TRBJ2-3; V: TRBV5-1; CDR3: CASSTGTSGSTDTQYF; DNA: TGCGCCAGCAGCACGGGGACTAGCGGGAGCACAGATACGCAGTATTTT
D: TRBD1; size: many; J: TRBJ2-3; V: TRBV7-9; CDR3: CASSFSMGQPSTDTQYF; DNA: TGTGCCAGCAGCTTCTCGATGGGACAGCCTAGCACAGATACGCAGTATTTT
D: TRBD2; size: many; J: TRBJ2-1; V: TRBV19; CDR3: CASSPSLAGGPYEGNEQFF; DNA: TGTGCCAGTAGTCCCTCACTAGCGGGGGGGCCATATGAGGGCAATGAGCAGTTCTTC
D: .; size: many; J: TRBJ2-1; V: TRBV20-1; CDR3: CSASSLLGTEYNEQFF; DNA: TGCAGTGCTAGTTCTTTACTAGGAACCGAATACAATGAGCAGTTCTTC
D: .; size: .; J: TRBJ2-7; V: TRBV18; CDR3: CASSPPQGTEQYF; DNA: TGTGCCAGCTCACCACCCCAAGGAACCGAGCAGTACTTC
D: .; size: few; J: TRBJ1-1; V: TRBV10-2; CDR3: CASGERGSGTEAFF; DNA: TGCGCCAGTGGGGAGAGGGGGTCGGGAACTGAAGCTTTCTTT
D: .; size: many; J: TRBJ2-3; V: TRBV19; CDR3: CASLDHTDTQYF; DNA: TGTGCCAGTCTAGACCACACAGATACGCAGTATTTT
D: TRBD1; size: few; J: TRBJ1-2; V: TRBV7-8; CDR3: CASSRSRGGPYGYPF; DNA: TGTGCCAGCAGCCGCTCCAGGGGGGGTCCCTATGGCTACCCCTTC
D: TRBD1; size: many; J: TRBJ1-6; V: TRBV18; CDR3: CASSPLPGQGNSPLHF; DNA: TGTGCCAGCTCACCACTTCCGGGACAGGGGAATTCACCCCTCCACTTT
D: .; size: many; J: TRBJ1-3; V: TRBV5-1; CDR3: CASSLGGLYSGNTIYF; DNA: TGCGCCAGCAGCTTGGGGGGGTTATACTCTGGAAACACCATATATTTT
D: TRBD2; size: many; J: TRBJ2-5; V: TRBV7-2; CDR3: CASSLELARETQYF; DNA: TGTGCCAGCAGCTTAGAACTAGCGCGAGAGACCCAGTACTTC
D: .; size: .; J: TRBJ1-2; V: TRBV4-2; CDR3: CASSLEGGANYGYTF; DNA: TGTGCCAGCAGCCTAGAAGGGGGAGCTAACTATGGCTACACCTTC
D: TRBD1; size: many; J: TRBJ2-6; V: TRBV9; CDR3: CASSAGQGAAGANVLTF; DNA: TGTGCCAGCAGCGCCGGACAGGGGGCTGCTGGGGCCAACGTCCTGACTTTC
D: .; size: many; J: TRBJ2-7; V: TRBV10-3; CDR3: CAISAKGSYEQYF; DNA: TGTGCCATCAGTGCTAAAGGATCCTACGAGCAGTACTTC
D: TRBD1; size: many; J: TRBJ2-7; V: TRBV6-6; CDR3: CASSYSHYRGHYEQYF; DNA: TGTGCCAGCAGTTACTCCCACTACAGGGGGCACTACGAGCAGTACTTC
D: TRBD2; size: many; J: TRBJ2-7; V: TRBV5-8; CDR3: CASSLGLAGETYEQYF; DNA: TGTGCCAGCAGCTTGGGACTAGCGGGTGAAACCTACGAGCAGTACTTC
D: .; size: .; J: TRBJ2-5; V: TRBV6-1; CDR3: CASSHSGVETQYF; DNA: TGTGCCAGCAGTCACTCGGGGGTTGAGACCCAGTACTTC
D: TRBD1; size: many; J: TRBJ1-6; V: TRBV28; CDR3: CASSLGQGKPHF; DNA: TGTGCCAGCAGTTTAGGACAGGGGAAACCCCACTTT
D: TRBD2; size: many; J: TRBJ2-7; V: TRBV4-2; CDR3: CASSGRTSGPYEQYF; DNA: TGTGCCAGCAGCGGGAGAACTAGCGGGCCCTACGAGCAGTACTTC
D: .; size: .; J: TRBJ2-3; V: TRBV20-1; CDR3: CSAEPGGGGTGTQYF; DNA: TGCAGTGCGGAACCAGGGGGGGGGGGCACAGGTACGCAGTATTTT
D: .; size: .; J: TRBJ1-1; V: TRBV11-3; CDR3: CASSLSLPGTNTEAFF; DNA: TGTGCCAGCAGCTTATCCCTTCCAGGGACGAACACTGAAGCTTTCTTT
D: TRBD1; size: many; J: TRBJ1-6; V: TRBV12-3/TRBV12-4; CDR3: CASSSSTGGAYNSPLHF; DNA: TGTGCCAGCAGTTCGAGCACAGGGGGCGCCTATAATTCACCCCTCCACTTT
D: .; size: .; J: TRBJ1-4; V: TRBV14; CDR3: CASSQDQDDGGGEKLFF; DNA: TGTGCCAGCAGCCAAGATCAGGACGACGGGGGAGGAGAAAAACTGTTTTTT
D: TRBD2; size: many; J: TRBJ2-7; V: TRBV18; CDR3: CASSPPGRGSSYEQYF; DNA: TGTGCCAGCTCACCACCGGGGAGGGGAAGCTCCTACGAGCAGTACTTC
D: .; size: many; J: TRBJ1-2; V: TRBV19; CDR3: CASSERRTNYGYTF; DNA: TGTGCCAGTAGTGAGAGGAGAACTAACTATGGCTACACCTTC
D: .; size: .; J: TRBJ2-7; V: TRBV20-1; CDR3: CSARGAGNSSEQYF; DNA: TGCAGCGCTAGAGGTGCAGGAAACTCCTCCGAGCAGTACTTC
D: TRBD1; size: once; J: TRBJ1-2; V: TRBV29-1; CDR3: CSVGVDTQGAGYTF; DNA: TGCAGCGTTGGGGTGGATACGCAGGGGGCAGGCTACACCTTC
D: TRBD2; size: .; J: TRBJ2-3; V: TRBV2; CDR3: CASSEGLAGGLTYGTDTQYF; DNA: TGTGCCAGCAGTGAGGGGCTAGCGGGGGGGCTTACCTACGGCACAGATACGCAGTATTTT
D: TRBD1; size: .; J: TRBJ1-6; V: TRBV7-9; CDR3: CASSQLAGQGDSPLHF; DNA: TGCGCCAGCAGCCAATTGGCGGGACAGGGAGATTCACCCCTCCACTTT
D: .; size: many; J: TRBJ2-1; V: TRBV25-1; CDR3: CARSTGIQRNEQFF; DNA: TGTGCCAGGTCGACGGGCATCCAACGAAATGAGCAGTTCTTC
D: TRBD2; size: few; J: TRBJ2-7; V: TRBV4-1; CDR3: CASSQASGGFSYEQYF; DNA: TGCGCCAGCAGCCAGGCTAGCGGGGGTTTCTCCTACGAGCAGTACTTC
D: .; size: many; J: TRBJ1-6; V: TRBV7-2; CDR3: CASSLAQNSPLHF; DNA: TGTGCCAGCAGCTTAGCACAGAATTCACCCCTCCACTTT
D: TRBD1; size: many; J: TRBJ1-4; V: TRBV18; CDR3: CASSPGRQGAGEKLFF; DNA: TGTGCCAGCTCACCCGGCCGACAGGGTGCGGGTGAAAAACTGTTTTTT
D: TRBD2; size: .; J: TRBJ2-1; V: TRBV20-1; CDR3: CSASSTSGIDNEQFF; DNA: TGCAGTGCTAGTAGCACTAGCGGGATTGACAATGAGCAGTTCTTC
D: .; size: .; J: TRBJ1-1; V: TRBV19; CDR3: CASSIFGRQEAFF; DNA: TGTGCCAGTAGTATTTTTGGCCGGCAGGAAGCTTTCTTT
D: .; size: many; J: TRBJ1-2; V: TRBV10-3; CDR3: CATEGGGRGYGYTF; DNA: TGTGCCACTGAAGGCGGGGGGCGCGGCTATGGCTACACCTTC
D: .; size: .; J: TRBJ1-5; V: TRBV20-1; CDR3: CSANSGASNPPQHF; DNA: TGCAGTGCTAATTCGGGAGCTAGCAATCCGCCCCAGCATTTT
D: .; size: many; J: TRBJ1-4; V: TRBV19; CDR3: CASSFLDRGLRIGLFF; DNA: TGTGCCAGTAGTTTCCTCGACCGGGGTTTAAGAATAGGACTGTTTTTT
D: TRBD1; size: many; J: TRBJ2-3; V: TRBV11-3; CDR3: CASSPWDRGHQDTQYF; DNA: TGTGCCAGCAGCCCATGGGACAGGGGGCATCAAGATACGCAGTATTTT
D: .; size: many; J: TRBJ2-3; V: TRBV20-1; CDR3: CSARDVSQGRDTQYF; DNA: TGCAGTGCTAGAGATGTAAGCCAGGGGAGAGATACGCAGTATTTT
D: TRBD2; size: many; J: TRBJ2-1; V: TRBV11-2; CDR3: CASSTRGGLAGGNEQFF; DNA: TGTGCCAGCAGCACTCGGGGGGGACTAGCGGGAGGGAATGAGCAGTTCTTC
D: .; size: many; J: TRBJ1-6; V: TRBV15; CDR3: CATSGEDAYSPLHF; DNA: TGTGCCACCAGCGGCGAGGATGCATATTCACCCCTCCACTTT
D: TRBD2; size: many; J: TRBJ2-2; V: TRBV7-2; CDR3: CASSKIAGDNTGELFF; DNA: TGTGCCAGCAGCAAAATAGCGGGAGATAACACCGGGGAGCTGTTTTTT
D: .; size: once; J: TRBJ2-5; V: TRBV10-3; CDR3: CAISDRREGTYDQPQYF; DNA: TGTGCCATCAGTGACCGCAGGGAAGGGACATATGACCAGCCCCAGTACTTC